A single sample gave rise to the 27 T cell receptor beta chains below, sequenced in a study of T cell repertoires in urothelial bladder cancer (dated by TCRdb to the late 2010s). Libraries were constructed by the immunoSEQ multiplex PCR assay. TCRdb re-hosts the immuneACCESS table, in-frame sequences only. Its copies lack some clones; in the studies checked, an unresolved V gene accounts for under half of them, and the cause for the rest is not known. Across this sample there are approximately 11,000 clones, with about two thirds seen only once. The ten largest clones represent 6.5% to 8.5% of the sample. The specimen sequenced was tumor-infiltrating cells from bladder cancer. The receptors come from a human donor with a benign inflammatory bladder lesion.

The chain carries TRBV6-1 and TRBJ1-5; D might be TRBD1 (5 bases). The CDR3 has 19 residues. Germline V gene sequence: CDR1 MNHNS, CDR2 SASEGT. V lost 3 bases and J lost 5, with 26 bases in between. The CDR3 region is CASSEIISGGNSGHQPQHF. The DNA of the CDR3 is TGTGCCAGCAGTGAGATAATCTCGGGGGGGAACAGCGGCCATCAGCCCCAGCATTTT.

This chain joins TRBV11-2 and TRBJ2-1; the match to TRBD2 covers 9 bases. This CDR3 spans 14 amino acids. The germline V gene encodes CDR1 SGHAT and CDR2 FQNNGV. Unmatched junction bases numbered 6, after V lost 4 bases and J lost 8 bases. The CDR3 DNA is TGTGCCAGCAGCTCTGGAGCGGGGGGCTATGAGCAGTTCTTC. Translating gives CASSSGAGGYEQFF.

Of note for this clone: Other DNA sequences in this specimen translate into the identical CDR3. The chain employs TRBV13 and TRBJ1-2; D ambiguous. In germline, CDR1 is PRHDT, CDR2 FYEKMQ (reference sequence). Trimming cost V 5 bases and J 2 bases, with 9 bases left between them. This CDR3 region has 13 residues. The CDR3, as DNA: TGTGCCAGCAGCCTAGACAACAACTATGGCTACACCTTC. Translation: CASSLDNNYGYTF. Combining the CDR3 with reference TRBV13 and TRBJ1-2 gives the whole variable domain AAGVIQSPRHLIKEKRETATLKCYPIPRHDTVYWYQQGPGQDPQFLISFYEKMQSDKGSIPDRFSAQQFSDYHSELNMSSLELGDSALYFCASSLDNNYGYTFGSGTRLTVV.

A few counts support this clone. This chain's CDR3 is CASSFLGTWENEQFF. CDR3 in DNA: TGTGCCAGCAGCTTTCTCGGGACCTGGGAGAATGAGCAGTTCTTC. The chain is built from TRBV5-8 and TRBJ2-1; D tentatively reads TRBD1 or TRBD2 (5 bases each). Trimming pared 2 bases from V and 7 bases from J, leaving 16 bases between. Germline assignment: CDR1 SGHTS and CDR2 YDEGEE. The CDR3 consists of 15 residues. Combining the CDR3 with reference TRBV5-8 and TRBJ2-1 gives the whole variable domain EAGVTQSPTHLIKTRGQQATLRCSPISGHTSVYWYQQALGLGLQFLLWYDEGEERNRGNFPPRFSGRQFPNYSSELNVNALELEDSALYLCASSFLGTWENEQFFGPGTRLTVL.

Details on this clone: Other DNA sequences within the sample encode an identical CDR3. V is TRBV6-1 and J is TRBJ2-7; D gene unclear. The CDR3 has 11 amino acids. V gave up 1 base and J gave up 4 bases, with 2 bases separating them. CDR1 is MNHNS and CDR2 is SASEGT in the germline V gene. CDR3 in DNA: TGTGCCAGCAGTGAAGGATACGAGCAGTACTTC. Translated, it gives CASSEGYEQYF.

J is TRBJ2-3 and V is TRBV5-4; TRBD1 or TRBD2 may be the D gene (6 bases each). From germline, CDR1 is SGHNT and CDR2 YYREEE (reference sequence). The CDR3 extends over 15 amino acids. Trimming stripped 6 bases from V and 2 bases from J, with 16 bases between. Here the CDR3 DNA reads TGTGCCAGCACCCAGGGGACTCGTTACACAGATACGCAGTATTTT. Protein: CASTQGTRYTDTQYF. Full variable domain (missing parts from reference TRBV5-4 and TRBJ2-3): ETGVTQSPTHLIKTRGQQVTLRCSSQSGHNTVSWYQQALGQGPQFIFQYYREEENGRGNFPPRFSGLQFPNYSSELNVNALELDDSALYLCASTQGTRYTDTQYFGPGTRLTVL.

The gene calls are TRBV4-2 and TRBJ2-4; the D is unclear. V shed 0 bases and J shed 8 bases, with 8 bases lying between them. Germline assignment: CDR1 LGHNA and CDR2 YNFKEQ. This CDR3 is built from 13 residues. DNA for the CDR3: TGTGCCAGCAGCCAAGATAGGGCTGACATTCAGTACTTC. It translates to CASSQDRADIQYF.

This clone was counted between two and nine times. This sequence joins TRBV19 and TRBJ2-1; unclear D gene. This CDR3 spans 15 amino acids. The germline V gene has CDR1 LNHDA and CDR2 SQIVND (reference sequence). V lost 4 bases and J 9 bases, leaving 19 bases between the germline ends. The CDR3 sequence is CASSTSQATVREQFF. The CDR3 region has the DNA TGTGCCAGTAGTACCTCCCAGGCGACGGTCCGTGAGCAGTTCTTC.

CDR3 sequence: CASTKQGAPPEQYF. CDR3 nucleotide sequence: TGTGCCAGCACAAAACAGGGGGCGCCCCCCGAGCAGTACTTC. V usage is TRBV6-6 and J usage is TRBJ2-7; 9 nucleotides agree with TRBD1. This CDR3 region has 14 residues. Per the germline V gene, CDR1 is MNHNY and CDR2 is SVGAGI (reference sequence). V was clipped by 7 bases and J by 6 bases; unmatched bases: 10.

This clone is categorized as medium-sized. This chain links TRBV19 with TRBJ1-1; D unclear. The V gene lost 5 bases and the J gene lost 1 base, with 8 bases spanning the gap. The CDR3 spans 13 residues. CDR1 and CDR2 (germline): LNHDA, SQIVND (reference sequence). In DNA, the CDR3 is TGTGCCAGTAGTGAAAGGCCGAACACTGAAGCTTTCTTT. Translating gives CASSERPNTEAFF. The entire variable domain, with the rest obtained from reference TRBV19 and TRBJ1-1, is as follows: DGGITQSPKYLFRKEGQNVTLSCEQNLNHDAMYWYRQDPGQGLRLIYYSQIVNDFQKGDIAEGYSVSREKKESFPLTVTSAQKNPTAFYLCASSERPNTEAFFGQGTRLTVV.

V is TRBV6-5 and J is TRBJ1-2; D gene uncertain. Trimming stripped 0 bases from V and 3 bases from J, with 11 bases between. Germline assignment: CDR1 MNHEY and CDR2 SVGAGI. CDR3 size: 15 residues. The CDR3 loop reads CASSYSPAWDYGYTF. For the CDR3, the DNA is TGTGCCAGCAGTTACTCCCCAGCGTGGGACTATGGCTACACCTTC.

This clone was detected once. The CDR3 loop reads CASSLGRPNTGELFF. For the CDR3, the DNA is TGTGCCAGCAGCTTGGGTAGGCCGAACACCGGGGAGCTGTTTTTT. The V and J genes are TRBV5-6 and TRBJ2-2; no clear D gene. The V end was cut by 0 bases, the J end by 0 bases, with 6 bases between. CDR3 length: 15 amino acids. CDR1 is SGHDT and CDR2 is YYEEEE in the germline V gene.

The chain combines TRBV19 with TRBJ2-2; weak D call: TRBD2 (7 bases). In germline, CDR1 is LNHDA, CDR2 SQIVND (reference sequence). Deletions cut 6 bases from V and 0 bases from J, with 20 bases between. This CDR3 spans 18 amino acids. The CDR3 nucleotides are TGTGCCAGTAGCCCCCTTAGGGGGGGACTATCGAACACCGGGGAGCTGTTTTTT. Translated, it gives CASSPLRGGLSNTGELFF.

This clone came up once. The V call is TRBV19, the J call TRBJ2-2, with 7 nucleotides matching TRBD2. V lost 5 bases, J lost 4 bases, and 7 bases stayed unmatched. The CDR3 is 15 amino acids. Germline CDR1 reads LNHDA; CDR2 reads SQIVND (reference sequence). The CDR3 bases are TGTGCCAGTAGTCCCCGACTAGCCGCCACCGGGGAGCTGTTTTTT. Amino acids: CASSPRLAATGELFF.

This clone was observed once. The chain has TRBV10-3 and TRBJ1-1, with 8 bases identical to TRBD1. CDR3 length equals 14 residues. Germline CDR1 and CDR2: ENHRY and SYGVKD. J was trimmed by 0 bases and V by 10 bases; bases with no gene match: 7. CDR3 nucleotides: TGTGCCAGCCACGGACAGGGAATGAACACTGAAGCTTTCTTT. This translates into CASHGQGMNTEAFF.

V is TRBV7-2 and J is TRBJ1-4; no definite D call. From germline, CDR1 is SGHTA and CDR2 FQGNSA. V lost 4 bases and J 3 bases, leaving 6 bases between the germline ends. The CDR3 has 13 residues. The CDR3 loop reads CASSSPPNEKLFF. CDR3 in DNA: TGTGCCAGCAGCTCCCCTCCTAATGAAAAACTGTTTTTT.

The J gene is TRBJ1-2, the V gene TRBV19; D might be TRBD1 (5 bases). Germline CDR1 is LNHDA and CDR2 is SQIVND (reference sequence). Trimming took 6 bases from V and 2 from J, leaving 19 bases between them. The CDR3 sequence is 16 residues long. CDR3 amino acids: CASRDGGRSLNYGYTF. The CDR3 DNA follows: TGTGCCAGTAGGGACGGGGGACGTTCTTTAAACTATGGCTACACCTTC. Full variable domain (missing parts from reference TRBV19 and TRBJ1-2): DGGITQSPKYLFRKEGQNVTLSCEQNLNHDAMYWYRQDPGQGLRLIYYSQIVNDFQKGDIAEGYSVSREKKESFPLTVTSAQKNPTAFYLCASRDGGRSLNYGYTFGSGTRLTVV.

This clone was counted only a few times. The rearrangement joins TRBV19 to TRBJ1-6; tentative D call: TRBD1 (5 bases). Germline CDR1 and CDR2: LNHDA and SQIVND (reference sequence). The CDR3 length is 15 residues. V lost 2 bases to trimming and J lost 7 bases, with 12 bases between them. The CDR3 region is CASSITGTGNSPLHF. The DNA of the CDR3 is TGTGCCAGTAGTATAACCGGGACGGGGAATTCACCCCTCCACTTT.

The V call is TRBV7-9, the J call TRBJ1-6; TRBD1 agrees at 8 bases. J gave up 14 bases and V 0 bases, and 6 bases lay outside the gene matches. CDR3 length: 14 amino acids. Per germline, CDR1 SEHNR and CDR2 FQNEAQ (reference sequence). The CDR3 loop is CASSLAGTGGALHF. DNA of the CDR3: TGTGCCAGCAGCTTAGCCGGGACAGGAGGGGCCCTCCACTTT.

DNA of the CDR3: TGTGCCAGTAGTCTGCGGACCACTCGGCCCCAGCATTTT. Translating gives CASSLRTTRPQHF. The V gene is TRBV19, the J gene TRBJ1-5; D is undetermined. Trimming removed 5 bases at V and 9 bases at J, with 14 bases between. The CDR3 contains 13 residues. The germline V gene encodes CDR1 LNHDA and CDR2 SQIVND (reference sequence).

The rearrangement joins TRBV5-8 to TRBJ1-4; weak D call: TRBD1 (5 bases). CDR3 size: 16 residues. The germline V gene has CDR1 SGHTS and CDR2 YDEGEE. V was cut by 5 bases and J by 6 bases, with 20 bases left in between. The CDR3 DNA reads TGTGCCAGCAGAAACACTTGGGGCAACGGAGATGAAAAACTGTTTTTT. Protein sequence: CASRNTWGNGDEKLFF.

The rearrangement joins TRBV7-9 to TRBJ2-1; 10 bases agree with TRBD1. This CDR3 has 16 amino acids. Germline values: CDR1 SEHNR, CDR2 FQNEAQ (reference sequence). The V gene end was trimmed by 6 bases and the J gene end by 4 bases; junction bases not matched to a gene: 9. The CDR3 loop reads CASRPVTGQGYNEQFF. CDR3 DNA sequence: TGTGCCAGCAGGCCGGTCACGGGACAGGGGTACAATGAGCAGTTCTTC. The variable domain in full, completed from reference TRBV7-9 and TRBJ2-1, reads DTGVSQNPRHKITKRGQNVTFRCDPISEHNRLYWYRQTLGQGPEFLTYFQNEAQLEKSRLLSDRFSAERPKGSFSTLEIQRTEQGDSAMYLCASRPVTGQGYNEQFFGPGTRLTVL.

This clone is categorized as medium-sized. V usage is TRBV7-3 and J usage is TRBJ2-2; D is unresolved. This CDR3 region has 14 residues. Trimming removed 5 bases at V and 5 bases at J, with 12 bases between. Germline values: CDR1 SGHTA, CDR2 FQGTGA. The CDR3 reads CASSPQSRTGELFF. The CDR3 DNA is TGTGCCAGCAGCCCTCAGAGCCGAACCGGGGAGCTGTTTTTT.

The V and J genes are TRBV5-5 and TRBJ2-7; no definite D call. Trimming pared 9 bases from V and 1 base from J, leaving 20 bases between. The CDR3 length is 15 residues. Germline-derived CDR1 and CDR2 are SGHKS and YYEKEE (reference sequence). The CDR3 loop reads CATQPGPLDSYEQYF. The CDR3 DNA reads as TGTGCCACCCAACCGGGCCCACTTGATTCCTACGAGCAGTACTTC.

This clone was observed once. The CDR3 DNA follows: TGTGCCAGTAGTCGTGTTGACAGGGTCCGGCCCCTCCACTTT. This encodes CASSRVDRVRPLHF. The chain combines TRBV19 with TRBJ1-6; 7 nucleotides align to TRBD1. This CDR3 comprises 14 residues. The trim removed 5 bases at V and 13 bases at J, leaving 11 bases unmatched. The germline gives CDR1 LNHDA, CDR2 SQIVND (reference sequence).

The J gene is TRBJ1-3, the V gene TRBV4-1; 7 bases agree with TRBD1. Germline CDR1 is MGHRA and CDR2 is YSYEKL. There are 14 residues in the CDR3. V shed 5 bases, J shed 4 bases, and the junction held 5 bases outside the gene matches. CDR3 sequence reads: CASSLQGIGNTIYF. For the CDR3, the DNA is TGCGCCAGCAGCTTACAGGGGATAGGAAACACCATATATTTT.

V and J are TRBV6-6 and TRBJ2-7, with D perhaps assigned TRBD1 or TRBD2 (5 bases each). With 4 bases removed from V and 6 bases from J, the gap between germline ends came to 13 bases. CDR1 is MNHNY and CDR2 is SVGAGI in the germline V gene (reference sequence). The CDR3 loop spans 13 amino acids. The CDR3 sequence: CASSSRGVGEQYF. The CDR3 DNA sequence: TGTGCCAGCAGTTCGAGGGGTGTTGGCGAGCAGTACTTC.